This T cell receptor (beta chain) derives from a study of OX40 agonist ivuxolimab in advanced cancers. Study-wide results and caveats: There were also nonresponders showing low normalized T-cell clonal expansion.

The CDR3 has 12 amino acids. Germline V gene lookup returns CDR1 SGHRS and CDR2 YFSETQ. After removal of 4 bases from V and 7 bases from J, the junction contained 5 bases not matched to a gene. With respect to this clone: Its antigen is not known.

Profiling relied on immunoSEQ multiplex PCR, and the TCRdb table lists in-frame clones only, not all of them. This sample has about 53,000 clones, with approximately 90% found just once. The sample was CD4+ or CD8+ T cells sorted from blood, taken in a trial of the OX40 agonist ivuxolimab. The sequence was obtained from an adult with an advanced solid tumor such as melanoma, head and neck, liver or kidney cancer. The rearrangement joins TRBV5-1 to TRBJ2-7; 7 positions match TRBD1. CDR3 amino acids: CASSLGQLEQYF. Written as DNA, the CDR3 is TGCGCCAGCAGCCTGGGACAGCTAGAGCAGTACTTC.